The 23 T cell receptor beta chains reported below all come from one sample, sequenced in a study of regulatory T cells in long-lasting Graves disease. Construction of the TCR beta libraries employed iRepertoire HTBI primers in conjunction with Arm-PCR of CDR3 regions. TCRdb analysed the multiplex PCR reads with MiXCR anew, one entry per CDR3 protein. The data hold about 440,000 distinct CDR3 sequences, with around 14% observed a single time. Time point noted: newly diagnosed GD, antithyroid drugs for less than 3 months. Following extraction of RNA from PBMCs, that RNA was used to make the TCR library. The data also belong to a second study, concerning T cells in Graves' hyperthyroidism and ophthalmopathy.

The sample in question was peripheral blood mononuclear cells (PBMCs), obtained at new diagnosis, from a patient treated with antithyroid drugs. These receptor sequences come from a woman aged 25 to 39 with Graves disease.

This clonotype has more than one count but fewer than ten. CDR3 sequence (DNA): TGTGCCAGCAGCCAAGGGACAGGTATGTCCTACGAGCAGTACTTC. It is translated as CASSQGTGMSYEQYF. The chain carries TRBV4-2 and TRBJ2-7; 7 positions agree with TRBD1. V shed 1 base and J 1 base; nucleotides not matched to a gene: 4. This CDR3 has 15 amino acids. Germline-derived CDR1 and CDR2 are LGHNA and YNFKEQ.

This clonotype was detected only a few times. This chain links TRBV25-1 with TRBJ1-2; 8 positions match TRBD1. The CDR3 length is 14 residues. Germline assignment: CDR1 MGHDK and CDR2 SYGVNS. Unmatched junction bases numbered 10, after V lost 7 bases and J lost 6 bases. The CDR3: CASTPGGYRDGYTF. In DNA, the CDR3 is TGTGCCAGCACCCCAGGGGGCTATCGGGATGGCTACACCTTC.

This clonotype was counted at least ten times. The chain's CDR3 is CSAQELGLNYEQYF. In nucleotides, the CDR3 is TGCAGTGCCCAAGAGTTAGGACTTAACTACGAGCAGTACTTC. The genes are TRBV20-1 and TRBJ2-7, with D perhaps TRBD2 (5 bases). The germline V gene has CDR1 DFQATT and CDR2 SNEGSKA (reference sequence). The CDR3 consists of 14 residues. The ends were cut back, 6 bases at V and 3 bases at J, with 18 bases in the middle.

This chain links TRBV7-2 with TRBJ2-1; D not certain. Germline V gene data show CDR1 as SGHTA and CDR2 as FQGNSA. The V gene lost 3 bases and the J gene lost 6 bases, with 9 bases spanning the gap. CDR3 length equals 13 residues. The DNA of the CDR3 is TGTGCCAGCAGCTTTAACACCGCCAATGAGCAGTTCTTC. This codes for CASSFNTANEQFF.

This clonotype was found a few times. The genes are TRBV5-4 and TRBJ2-5; 8 bases fit TRBD2. Looked up from germline, CDR1 is SGHNT and CDR2 is YYREEE (reference sequence). The V and J ends lost 4 bases and 9 bases, in that order; junction bases with no gene match: 17. The CDR3 sequence is 16 residues long. The CDR3 protein is CASSPGKLAAIRAQYF. Here the CDR3 DNA reads TGTGCCAGCAGCCCGGGAAAACTAGCGGCCATTCGGGCCCAGTACTTC. The entire variable domain, with the rest obtained from reference TRBV5-4 and TRBJ2-5, is as follows: ETGVTQSPTHLIKTRGQQVTLRCSSQSGHNTVSWYQQALGQGPQFIFQYYREEENGRGNFPPRFSGLQFPNYSSELNVNALELDDSALYLCASSPGKLAAIRAQYFGPGTRLLVL.

Concerning this clonotype itself: This may be a read error, as it is one base from a much larger clone. The chain links TRBV9 to TRBJ2-7; D may be TRBD2 (6 bases). This CDR3 has 15 amino acids. Per germline, CDR1 SGDLS and CDR2 YYNGEE. V shed 0 bases and J shed 6 bases, with 16 bases lying between them. The CDR3 sequence: CASSVESSRRGEQYF. The DNA for the CDR3 is TGTGCCAGCAGCGTAGAGAGTAGCAGGAGGGGCGAGCAGTACTTC.

This clonotype occurred a few times. The rearrangement uses TRBV5-1 and TRBJ2-7; 10 bases fit TRBD2. The CDR3 totals 16 residues. V lost 0 bases, J lost 3 bases, and 6 bases stayed unmatched. The germline V gene has CDR1 SGHRS and CDR2 YFSETQ. The CDR3 DNA follows: TGCGCCAGCAGCTTGGGTCTAGCGGGAGTGGTCTACGAGCAGTACTTC. As protein: CASSLGLAGVVYEQYF.

This clonotype was seen at least ten times. This chain links TRBV2 with TRBJ1-5, with 9 bases matching TRBD1. Germline loops: CDR1 SNHLY, CDR2 FYNNEI. The CDR3 extends over 15 amino acids. With V trimmed by 4 bases and J by 3 bases, 4 bases remained unmatched. DNA of the CDR3: TGTGCCAGCAGTGGAGGACAGGGGAACAATCAGCCCCAGCATTTT. This gives the protein CASSGGQGNNQPQHF.

This clonotype has a count of ten or more. The chain is built from TRBV30 and TRBJ2-7; 7 bases match TRBD2. Germline assignment: CDR1 GTSNPN and CDR2 SVGIG (reference sequence). The CDR3 consists of 14 residues. J was trimmed by 0 bases and V by 4 bases; bases with no gene match: 6. Here the CDR3 reads CAWIRDYPSYEQYF. Here the CDR3 DNA reads TGTGCCTGGATCCGGGACTACCCCTCCTACGAGCAGTACTTC.

This clonotype occurred a few times. The chain is built from TRBV12-3 or TRBV12-4 and TRBJ2-1, with D hard to call. The V end lost 4 bases, the J end lost 15 bases, and 13 bases lay between the germline ends. There are 11 residues in the CDR3. The CDR3 region is CASSSGQNRFF. DNA of the CDR3: TGTGCCAGCAGTTCCGGGCAAAATAGGTTCTTC.

This clonotype was counted only a few times. The chain uses TRBV10-3 and TRBJ2-7; 10 nucleotides align to TRBD2. Germline CDR1 reads ENHRY; CDR2 reads SYGVKD. J was trimmed by 3 bases and V by 3 bases; bases with no gene match: 5. The length of the CDR3 is 15 residues. For the CDR3, the DNA is TGTGCCATCAGTGATCCTAGCGGGAGAGGCTACGAGCAGTACTTC. Encoded protein: CAISDPSGRGYEQYF.

This clonotype was seen many times. CDR3 sequence: CASSYPRTGALETQYF. The CDR3 nucleotides are TGTGCCAGCAGCTACCCCAGGACAGGGGCTTTGGAGACCCAGTACTTC. The chain carries TRBV11-2 and TRBJ2-5, with 9 bases matching TRBD1. The V segment lost 4 bases and the J segment 5 bases; nucleotides outside the gene matches: 11. Germline V gene sequence: CDR1 SGHAT, CDR2 FQNNGV. The CDR3 sequence is 16 residues long. The complete variable domain, with remaining parts taken from reference TRBV11-2 and TRBJ2-5, reads EAGVAQSPRYKIIEKRQSVAFWCNPISGHATLYWYQQILGQGPKLLIQFQNNGVVDDSQLPKDRFSAERLKGVDSTLKIQPAKLEDSAVYLCASSYPRTGALETQYFGPGTRLLVL.

This clonotype was counted at least ten times. The V call is TRBV7-3, the J call TRBJ2-7; 12 nucleotides agree with TRBD2. V lost 5 bases to trimming and J lost 7 bases; unmatched junction nucleotides: 15. The CDR3 contains 17 residues. Germline lookup yields CDR1 SGHTA and CDR2 FQGTGA. The CDR3 here is CASSPRLAGAPMHEQYF. CDR3 DNA: TGTGCCAGCAGCCCACGACTAGCGGGAGCCCCGATGCATGAGCAGTACTTC.

This clonotype was seen repeatedly, ten times or more. The V and J genes are TRBV12-3 or TRBV12-4 and TRBJ1-2, with TRBD1 as a possible D gene (6 bases). Trimming cost V 5 bases and J 2 bases, with 9 bases left between them. The CDR3 loop spans 13 amino acids. The CDR3 DNA follows: TGTGCCAGCAGTATGGACAGAAACTATGGCTACACCTTC. This translates into CASSMDRNYGYTF.

This clonotype was seen a few times. The chain has TRBV10-3 and TRBJ2-2; a weak D match, TRBD2 (6 bases). The CDR3 length is 13 residues. Germline values: CDR1 ENHRY, CDR2 SYGVKD. V was clipped by 6 bases and J by 2 bases, with 7 bases between them. CDR3 region: CAIRAGNTGELFF. The CDR3 DNA reads TGTGCCATCAGGGCGGGAAACACCGGGGAGCTGTTTTTT.

Ten or more counts support this clonotype. The V call is TRBV11-2, the J call TRBJ2-3, with D perhaps TRBD2 (5 bases). Per the germline V gene, CDR1 is SGHAT and CDR2 is FQNNGV. The V and J ends lost 5 bases and 5 bases respectively, with 26 bases between them. CDR3 length equals 18 residues. Here the CDR3 reads CASSNPWRQLVSGDTQYF. The CDR3 bases are TGTGCCAGCAGCAACCCCTGGCGCCAACTAGTAAGTGGAGATACGCAGTATTTT.

In the case of this clonotype: At one boundary the junction diverges from the germline segment, which might be a read error. V is TRBV5-1 and J is TRBJ1-2; the match to TRBD1 covers 8 bases. This CDR3 is built from 14 residues. Germline assignment: CDR1 SGHRS and CDR2 YFSETQ. CDR3: CAGSLAGQGDGYTF. The CDR3 DNA is TGCGCCGGCAGCTTGGCCGGACAGGGAGATGGCTACACCTTC.

V is TRBV12-3 or TRBV12-4 and J is TRBJ2-7; possible D gene TRBD1, 6 bases. Trimming took off 3 bases at V and 4 bases at J, with 10 bases between the two ends. The CDR3 loop spans 13 amino acids. The CDR3 here is CASSLQGWYEQYF. The CDR3 bases are TGTGCCAGCAGTTTGCAGGGGTGGTACGAGCAGTACTTC.

This clonotype came up many times. J is TRBJ2-1 and V is TRBV13, with unresolved D. From germline, CDR1 is PRHDT and CDR2 FYEKMQ (reference sequence). The CDR3 covers 15 residues. The ends were cut back, 1 base at V and 5 bases at J, with 12 bases in the middle. The CDR3 DNA reads TGTGCCAGCAGCTTAGTTGAGGACGACGACAATGAGCAGTTCTTC. Translation gives CASSLVEDDDNEQFF.

The V gene is TRBV9, the J gene TRBJ2-5; D gene unclear. Trimming took 0 bases from V and 2 from J, leaving 11 bases between them. The CDR3 runs 15 residues. CDR1 and CDR2 (germline): SGDLS, YYNGEE. The CDR3 here is CASSVAVGTQETQYF. DNA of the CDR3: TGTGCCAGCAGCGTAGCGGTTGGCACTCAAGAGACCCAGTACTTC.

This clonotype came up a few times. The rearrangement links TRBV19 to TRBJ2-2, with 13 bases that match TRBD2. The germline gives CDR1 LNHDA, CDR2 SQIVND (reference sequence). CDR3 length equals 18 residues. Trimming removed 9 bases from V and 3 bases from J; junction bases left unmatched: 13. CDR3 in DNA: TGTGCCAGCGGGCGACTAGCGGGAGGCCGCGGAGACACCGGGGAGCTGTTTTTT. Its protein is CASGRLAGGRGDTGELFF.

This clonotype occurred a few times. V is TRBV7-3 and J is TRBJ2-3; possibly TRBD1 for D (5 bases). The CDR3 is 15 amino acids. Germline CDR1 reads SGHTA; CDR2 reads FQGTGA. V was clipped by 0 bases and J by 4 bases, with 11 bases between them. Here the CDR3 DNA reads TGTGCCAGCAGCTTAACAGGGGCTCGCTCAGATACGCAGTATTTT. It is translated as CASSLTGARSDTQYF.

This clonotype turned up a few times. It may be a read error: a sequence one base away is much more abundant. The V call is TRBV5-5, the J call TRBJ2-7; no reliable D call. The germline CDR1 and CDR2 sequences are SGHKS and YYEKEE (reference sequence). The CDR3 runs 13 residues. With 0 bases removed from V and 6 bases from J, the gap between germline ends came to 10 bases. The CDR3 DNA reads TGTGCCAGCAGCTTGGTACCCGGTAGCGAGCAGTACTTC. This sequence encodes CASSLVPGSEQYF.